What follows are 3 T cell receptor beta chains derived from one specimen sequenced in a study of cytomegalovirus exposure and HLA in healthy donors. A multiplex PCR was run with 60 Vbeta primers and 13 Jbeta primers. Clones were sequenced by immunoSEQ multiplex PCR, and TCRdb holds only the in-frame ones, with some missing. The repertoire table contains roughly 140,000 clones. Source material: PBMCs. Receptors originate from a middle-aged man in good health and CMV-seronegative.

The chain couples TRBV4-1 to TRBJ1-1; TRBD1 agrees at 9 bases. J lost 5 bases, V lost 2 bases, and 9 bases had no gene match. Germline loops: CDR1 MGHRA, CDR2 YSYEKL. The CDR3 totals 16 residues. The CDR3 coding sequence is TGCGCCAGCAGCCAATTTTCACAGGGGGCGCGTACTGAAGCTTTCTTT. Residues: CASSQFSQGARTEAFF.

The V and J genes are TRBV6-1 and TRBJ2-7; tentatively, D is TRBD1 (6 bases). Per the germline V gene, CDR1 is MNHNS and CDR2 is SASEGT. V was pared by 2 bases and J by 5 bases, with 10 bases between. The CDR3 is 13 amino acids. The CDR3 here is CASSETGRHEQYF. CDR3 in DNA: TGTGCCAGCAGTGAAACAGGGCGCCACGAGCAGTACTTC.

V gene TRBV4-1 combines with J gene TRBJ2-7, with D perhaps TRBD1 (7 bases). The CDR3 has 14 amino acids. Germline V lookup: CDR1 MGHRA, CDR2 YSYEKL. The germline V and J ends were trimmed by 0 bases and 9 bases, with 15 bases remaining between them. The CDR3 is CASSQDYQGGVQYF. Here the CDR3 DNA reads TGCGCCAGCAGCCAAGATTATCAGGGGGGAGTGCAGTACTTC.